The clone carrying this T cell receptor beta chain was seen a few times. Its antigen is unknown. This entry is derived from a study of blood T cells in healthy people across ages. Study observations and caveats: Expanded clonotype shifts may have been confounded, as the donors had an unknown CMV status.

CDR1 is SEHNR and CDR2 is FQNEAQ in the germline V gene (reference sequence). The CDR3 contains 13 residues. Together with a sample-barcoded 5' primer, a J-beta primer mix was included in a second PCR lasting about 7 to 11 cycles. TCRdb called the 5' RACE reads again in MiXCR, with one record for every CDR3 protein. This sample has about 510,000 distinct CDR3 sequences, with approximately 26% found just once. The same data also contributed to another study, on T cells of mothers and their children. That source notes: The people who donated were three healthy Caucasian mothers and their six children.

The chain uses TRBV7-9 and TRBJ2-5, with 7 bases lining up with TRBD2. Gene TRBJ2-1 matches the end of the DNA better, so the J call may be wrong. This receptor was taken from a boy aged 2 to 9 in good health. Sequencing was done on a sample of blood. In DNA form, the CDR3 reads TGTGCCAGGGAAGGGGAGGGTAGCGATGAGCAGTTCTTC. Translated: CAREGEGSDEQFF.